This is a list of T cell receptor beta chains from one sample in a study of T cell responses to AZD1222 COVID-19 vaccine. Only in-frame clones appear in the TCRdb table, and some are missing; sequencing was by immunoSEQ multiplex PCR. The table shows 150,000 to 160,000 clones, with around nine tenths occurring only once. Material: peripheral blood, obtained 28 days after the second AZD1222 dose. All receptors derive from an adult who received the AZD1222 COVID-19 vaccine. The CDR3 runs from the conserved cysteine through the conserved F or W. The order of the fields is D gene, J gene, V gene, clone size, CDR3 DNA, CDR3 protein. The D gene is left open where the match is weak. The size entry is marked missing in some rows and otherwise reads once, few, many or a size class.

. | TRBJ1-4 | TRBV10-2 | . | TGCGCCAGCAGTCTGACAGTCCCTAATGAAAAACTGTTTTTT | CASSLTVPNEKLFF
. | TRBJ1-4 | TRBV4-1 | . | TGCGCCAGCAGCCAAGGAATGAGGGAAAAACTGTTTTTT | CASSQGMREKLFF
. | TRBJ2-7 | TRBV11-2 | . | TGTGCCAGCAGCTTAGAGCCGGGATACGAGCAGTACTTC | CASSLEPGYEQYF
. | TRBJ1-1 | TRBV6-5 | . | TGTGCCAGCAGTTACGGACAAGACACTGAAGCTTTCTTT | CASSYGQDTEAFF
. | TRBJ1-3 | TRBV2 | . | TGTGCCAGCAGTGAAGGTGGGGCAGACATATATTTT | CASSEGGADIYF
. | TRBJ2-5 | TRBV12-3/TRBV12-4 | . | TGTGCCAGCAGTCCTAGCGAGACCCAGTACTTC | CASSPSETQYF
TRBD2 | TRBJ2-7 | TRBV13 | . | TGTGCCAGCAGCTCTAGCGGGTACGAGCAGTACTTC | CASSSSGYEQYF
TRBD2 | TRBJ2-2 | TRBV7-9 | . | TGTGCCAGCAGCTCGCCTAAGACTAGCGGGGGGATCAACACCGGGGAGCTGTTTTTT | CASSSPKTSGGINTGELFF
TRBD1 | TRBJ1-1 | TRBV5-1 | . | TGCGCCAGCAGCTTGGACAGGGGGAACACTGAAGCTTTCTTT | CASSLDRGNTEAFF
. | TRBJ1-4 | TRBV12-5 | once | TGTGCTAGTGGTTTGGAAAAACTGTTTTTT | CASGLEKLFF
TRBD1 | TRBJ1-4 | TRBV5-1 | . | TGCGCCAGCAGCTTGGCCACAGGGGGCGCGAATGAAAAACTGTTTTTT | CASSLATGGANEKLFF
. | TRBJ1-3 | TRBV30 | . | TGTGCCTGGAGAAAGCCTGGGCCTGGAAACACCATATATTTT | CAWRKPGPGNTIYF
TRBD2 | TRBJ2-7 | TRBV6-6 | . | TGTGCCAGCAGCCCTCCCGGGACTAGCGCGAACTACGAGCAGTACTTC | CASSPPGTSANYEQYF
. | TRBJ1-1 | TRBV6-2/TRBV6-3 | . | TGTGCCAGCAGTTCCGGGGACGGCTACACTGAAGCTTTCTTT | CASSSGDGYTEAFF
TRBD2 | TRBJ2-1 | TRBV7-8 | . | TGTGCCAGCAGCCCACAGTTGAATTTTGCGGGGGGGCACAATGAGCAGTTCTTC | CASSPQLNFAGGHNEQFF
TRBD1 | TRBJ2-7 | TRBV3-1/TRBV3-2 | . | TGTGCCAGCAGCCGGGGGACAGTGGTCTACGAGCAGTACTTC | CASSRGTVVYEQYF
TRBD1 | TRBJ2-5 | TRBV7-9 | . | TGTGCCAGCAGCTTAAGACAGGGGGCTCGAGAGACCCAGTACTTC | CASSLRQGARETQYF
. | TRBJ1-1 | TRBV5-1 | few | TGCGCCAGCAGCTTGTTTTACCCGAACACTGAAGCTTTCTTT | CASSLFYPNTEAFF
TRBD2 | TRBJ2-4 | TRBV7-8 | . | TGTGCCAGCAGCTTAGCGAACGGAGCGGGGGCCAGCCACATTCAGTACTTC | CASSLANGAGASHIQYF
TRBD2 | TRBJ2-3 | TRBV2 | . | TGTGCCAGCAGTGAAGAGCGGGGGGCTTCAGATACGCAGTATTTT | CASSEERGASDTQYF
. | TRBJ1-1 | TRBV4-1 | . | TGCGCCAGCACTAAGGCAGGACGCACTGAAGCTTTCTTT | CASTKAGRTEAFF
TRBD2 | TRBJ2-5 | TRBV29-1 | . | TGCAGCGCGGCTAGCGGGAGGGAGACCCAGTACTTC | CSAASGRETQYF
. | TRBJ2-3 | TRBV2 | . | TGTGCCAGCAGTGAGGGAGCGGTACGAAGCACAGATACGCAGTATTTT | CASSEGAVRSTDTQYF
TRBD1 | TRBJ1-5 | TRBV18 | . | TGTGCCAGCTCACCGCAGACAGGGAGAAATCAGCCCCAGCATTTT | CASSPQTGRNQPQHF
TRBD1 | TRBJ1-2 | TRBV4-1 | . | TGCGCCAGCAGCCATTACCGGGACAGGGAGAATGGCTACACCTTC | CASSHYRDRENGYTF
. | TRBJ2-7 | TRBV19 | . | TGTGCCAGTAGTATGTCCTTAGCGTACGAGCAGTACTTC | CASSMSLAYEQYF
TRBD1 | TRBJ2-1 | TRBV3-1/TRBV3-2 | . | TGTGCCAGCAGCCACCGGACAGGGGGGAATGAGCAGTTCTTC | CASSHRTGGNEQFF
TRBD1 | TRBJ1-1 | TRBV30 | . | TGTGCCTGGAGTTCCGACAGGGGGCTGGCTTTCTTT | CAWSSDRGLAFF
. | TRBJ2-1 | TRBV7-2 | once | TGTGCCAGCAGCTTTAGGGGGGAATCCTACAATGAGCAGTTCTTC | CASSFRGESYNEQFF
TRBD2 | TRBJ2-7 | TRBV3-1/TRBV3-2 | . | TGTGCCAGCAGCCAAATCCTAGCGGGGATCCTCGGGGACGAGCAGTACTTC | CASSQILAGILGDEQYF
. | TRBJ2-7 | TRBV15 | . | TGTGCCACCAGCAGAACATCGGCACGCACCTACGAGCAGTACTTC | CATSRTSARTYEQYF
. | TRBJ1-6 | TRBV18 | . | TGTGCCAGCTCACCACTAGGCCCAAAGGGTTCACCCCTCCACTTT | CASSPLGPKGSPLHF
. | TRBJ1-4 | TRBV18 | . | TGTGCCAGCTCACCACAGAGAAATGAAAAACTGTTTTTT | CASSPQRNEKLFF
TRBD2 | TRBJ2-1 | TRBV19 | . | TGTGCCAGTACCATTGGGGGGGGCTACAATGAGCAGTTCTTC | CASTIGGGYNEQFF
. | TRBJ1-6 | TRBV19 | . | TGTGCCAGTAAGGACACGGCGAGAATTTCACCCCTCCACTTT | CASKDTARISPLHF
. | TRBJ2-1 | TRBV27 | . | TGTGCCAGCAGTTTACTCGGGAGCTCCTACAATGAGCAGTTCTTC | CASSLLGSSYNEQFF
. | TRBJ1-4 | TRBV27 | once | TGTGCCAGCAAGGTCTTGAAGTCAACTAATGAAAAACTGTTTTTT | CASKVLKSTNEKLFF
TRBD1 | TRBJ2-1 | TRBV18 | . | TGTGCCAGCTCCCCTCGGACCCAGGGGGCGCGGAATGAGCAGTTCTTC | CASSPRTQGARNEQFF
. | TRBJ1-5 | TRBV20-1 | . | TGCAGTGCTAGTCTCGGGACGAACAATCAGCCCCAGCATTTT | CSASLGTNNQPQHF
. | TRBJ2-7 | TRBV28 | . | TGTGCCAGCAGTCGTAATTCGGGGAGTATCCACGAGCAGTACTTC | CASSRNSGSIHEQYF
. | TRBJ1-1 | TRBV6-5 | . | TGTGCCAGCAGTACGGCTTCGTTACCCTTCACTGAAGCTTTCTTT | CASSTASLPFTEAFF
TRBD1 | TRBJ1-2 | TRBV30 | . | TGTGCCTGGAGGACAGGGAAGGGAGCTAACTATGGCTACACCTTC | CAWRTGKGANYGYTF
TRBD2 | TRBJ2-7 | TRBV27 | . | TGTGCCAGCAGTTTATTAGTGGGGGGGACTAGTAGTCGAGAGCAGTACTTC | CASSLLVGGTSSREQYF
TRBD1 | TRBJ1-1 | TRBV5-1 | . | TGCGCCAGCAGCTCCAGGGACAGGGAGAACACTGAAGCTTTCTTT | CASSSRDRENTEAFF
TRBD2 | TRBJ2-1 | TRBV5-1 | . | TGCGCCAGCAGCCCGACTAGCGGGCAGCAGTTCTTC | CASSPTSGQQFF
TRBD1 | TRBJ2-7 | TRBV6-5 | . | TGTGCCAGCAACCCGCTTGGGACAGGGGGGAGCGAGCAGTACTTC | CASNPLGTGGSEQYF
. | TRBJ1-2 | TRBV7-9 | . | TGTGCCAGCAGCTCCCATGTTGCCGGTAACTATGGCTACACCTTC | CASSSHVAGNYGYTF
TRBD2 | TRBJ2-3 | TRBV30 | . | TGTGCCTGGGGAAGGACTAGCGGGACAGATACGCAGTATTTT | CAWGRTSGTDTQYF